Listed here are 21 T cell receptor beta chains from one sample, sequenced in a study of response to subunit inactivated influenza vaccine. From the RT-PCR reads, TCRdb called clonotypes with MiXCR, one entry per CDR3 protein. The sample lists approximately 490,000 distinct CDR3 sequences, approximately 7.2% seen once, with roughly 14% in the top ten. The specimen comprised PBMCs from blood, sampled less than 30 months after vaccination. The receptor set was obtained from a man between 45 and 75 years old who received an inactivated influenza vaccine.

This clonotype was picked up many times. V and J are TRBV12-3 or TRBV12-4 and TRBJ1-5; 7 positions match TRBD1. The CDR3 totals 15 residues. After removal of 6 bases from V and 0 bases from J, the junction contained 5 bases not matched to a gene. This chain's CDR3 is CASSPTGYSNQPQHF. CDR3 nucleotides: TGTGCCAGCAGCCCGACAGGGTATAGCAATCAGCCCCAGCATTTT.

J is TRBJ2-3 and V is TRBV7-9; 7 nucleotides align to TRBD1. This CDR3 is 14 amino acids long. Germline V lookup: CDR1 SEHNR, CDR2 FQNEAQ (reference sequence). Trimming cost V 5 bases and J 4 bases; bases outside gene matches: 6. CDR3 loop: CASSRDSLPDTQYF. DNA of the CDR3: TGTGCCAGCAGCCGGGACAGCCTACCAGATACGCAGTATTTT.

This clonotype was counted many times. The chain couples TRBV15 to TRBJ1-5; maybe TRBD1 (6 bases). The CDR3 totals 14 residues. V was pared by 3 bases and J by 6 bases, with 12 bases between. The V gene's germline CDR1 is LNHNV and CDR2 YYDKDF (reference sequence). The CDR3 reads CATSSGQDSQPQHF. In nucleotides, the CDR3 is TGTGCCACCAGCAGTGGGCAGGACAGTCAGCCCCAGCATTTT.

This clonotype was found a few times. The V gene is TRBV9, the J gene TRBJ1-6; D call uncertain. The CDR3 runs 15 residues. With 0 bases removed from V and 5 bases from J, the gap between germline ends came to 9 bases. Germline assignment: CDR1 SGDLS and CDR2 YYNGEE. The CDR3 loop is CASSVGQVDNSPLHF. The CDR3 DNA follows: TGTGCCAGCAGCGTAGGGCAGGTCGATAATTCACCCCTCCACTTT.

This clonotype appeared a few times. The J gene is TRBJ1-1, the V gene TRBV21-1; TRBD1 is the table's D call, not checked against the DNA. TRBV21-1 is annotated as a pseudogene. The CDR3 covers 14 residues. CDR3 amino acids: CASSDTGGRTEAFF. CDR3 in DNA: TGTGCCAGCAGTGATACAGGGGGGAGAACTGAAGCTTTCTTT.

The chain combines TRBV20-1 with TRBJ2-7; 10 bases line up with TRBD2. The length of the CDR3 is 14 residues. Looked up from germline, CDR1 is DFQATT and CDR2 is SNEGSKA (reference sequence). Losses at the gene ends were 5 bases for V and 2 bases for J; bases not matched to a gene: 6. CDR3 nucleotides: TGCAGTGCTCAGACGGGGACTAGCGCCTACGAGCAGTACTTC. Translating gives CSAQTGTSAYEQYF.

This clonotype was seen more than once but under ten times. The V gene is TRBV20-1, the J gene TRBJ2-7, with 9 bases identical to TRBD2. The junction had 8 bases not matched to a gene; V was cut back by 6 bases and J by 2 bases. CDR1 is DFQATT, CDR2 SNEGSKA, per germline (reference sequence). The length of the CDR3 is 14 residues. CDR3 sequence: CSASLGGRAYEQYF. Here the CDR3 DNA reads TGCAGTGCCAGCTTGGGCGGGAGGGCCTACGAGCAGTACTTC.

V is TRBV7-2 and J is TRBJ1-1; 8 bases agree with TRBD1. CDR3 size: 15 residues. Per the germline V gene, CDR1 is SGHTA and CDR2 is FQGNSA. J lost 1 base, V lost 4 bases, and 5 bases had no gene match. CDR3 protein: CASSSQGQANTEAFF. The CDR3 nucleotides read TGTGCCAGCAGCTCGCAGGGACAGGCGAACACTGAAGCTTTCTTT. Filled out from reference TRBV7-2 and TRBJ1-1, the complete variable domain reads GAGVSQSPSNKVTEKGKDVELRCDPISGHTALYWYRQSLGQGLEFLIYFQGNSAPDKSGLPSDRFSAERTGGSVSTLTIQRTQQEDSAVYLCASSSQGQANTEAFFGQGTRLTVV.

This clonotype was picked up a small number of times. The chain employs TRBV9 and TRBJ1-5; TRBD1 is a possible D gene (5 bases). The CDR3 is made up of 14 amino acids. Germline V gene sequence: CDR1 SGDLS, CDR2 YYNGEE. The ends were cut back, 0 bases at V and 11 bases at J, with 15 bases in the middle. The chain's CDR3 is CASSVDAQGTTQHF. In DNA, the CDR3 is TGTGCCAGCAGCGTAGACGCCCAGGGTACGACCCAGCATTTT.

This clonotype showed up many times. The genes are TRBV7-2 and TRBJ2-3, with D possibly matching TRBD2 (6 bases). Germline values: CDR1 SGHTA, CDR2 FQGNSA. The CDR3 contains 16 residues. With 2 bases removed from V and 6 bases from J, the gap between germline ends came to 18 bases. In DNA form, the CDR3 reads TGTGCCAGCAGCTTATTTAGCGGAGCTAGCAGGGATACGCAGTATTTT. Encoded protein: CASSLFSGASRDTQYF.

The chain uses TRBV29-1 and TRBJ2-1; possibly TRBD1 for D (6 bases). V lost 2 bases to trimming and J lost 2 bases, with 16 bases between them. Germline loops: CDR1 SQVTM, CDR2 ANQGSEA. This CDR3 comprises 16 residues. The chain's CDR3 is CSVESRTDLTYNEQFF. For the CDR3, the DNA is TGCAGCGTTGAATCCAGGACAGACCTGACCTACAATGAGCAGTTCTTC.

This clonotype appeared many times. The genes are TRBV4-2 and TRBJ2-2; 9 bases agree with TRBD1. The CDR3 is 15 amino acids. Germline CDR1 and CDR2: LGHNA and YNFKEQ. V shed 4 bases, J shed 5 bases, and the junction held 5 bases outside the gene matches. The CDR3 region has the DNA TGTGCCAGCAGCCGGGGACAGGGAAAAACCGGGGAGCTGTTTTTT. The encoded protein is CASSRGQGKTGELFF.

This clonotype was observed at least ten times. V usage is TRBV20-1 and J usage is TRBJ1-5; 8 bases agree with TRBD1. The CDR3 is made up of 16 amino acids. Germline V gives CDR1 DFQATT, CDR2 SNEGSKA (reference sequence). The J segment lost 0 bases and the V segment lost 2 bases, leaving 6 bases of the junction unmatched. The CDR3 sequence is CSARRQGAYSNQPQHF. CDR3 coding DNA: TGCAGTGCTAGACGTCAGGGGGCCTATAGCAATCAGCCCCAGCATTTT.

J is TRBJ2-7 and V is TRBV7-8; TRBD1 might be the D (6 bases). Germline-derived CDR1 and CDR2 are SGHVS and FQNEAQ. V lost 7 bases and J 2 bases, leaving 18 bases between the germline ends. This CDR3 is built from 15 residues. The CDR3 sequence: CASTLRRDIPYEQYF. CDR3 coding DNA: TGTGCCAGCACCCTTAGAAGGGACATTCCCTACGAGCAGTACTTC.

As DNA, the CDR3 is TGCGCCAGCAGCCAAGACCAGGGGGCGTACTATGGCTACACCTTC. Amino acids: CASSQDQGAYYGYTF. The V gene is TRBV4-1, the J gene TRBJ1-2, with 8 bases identical to TRBD1. This CDR3 has 15 residues. Germline V gene lookup returns CDR1 MGHRA and CDR2 YSYEKL. V lost 0 bases and J lost 3; bases outside the gene matches: 3.

This clonotype has a handful of counts. This chain connects TRBV4-1 to TRBJ1-3, with D possibly matching TRBD1 (6 bases). Germline V lookup: CDR1 MGHRA, CDR2 YSYEKL. The germline V and J ends were trimmed by 5 bases and 2 bases, with 16 bases remaining between them. The CDR3 totals 16 residues. The CDR3 nucleotides are TGCGCCAGCAGCTGGTCCGATGGGGGGCCTGGAAACACCATATATTTT. As protein: CASSWSDGGPGNTIYF.

This clonotype occurred a few times. The chain carries TRBV20-1 and TRBJ2-7, with 9 nucleotides matching TRBD2. The CDR3 covers 12 residues. The germline V gene has CDR1 DFQATT and CDR2 SNEGSKA (reference sequence). After removal of 3 bases from V and 6 bases from J, the junction contained 3 bases not matched to a gene. The CDR3 bases are TGCAGTGCTAGTAGCGGGAGAGGCGAGCAGTACTTC. It translates to CSASSGRGEQYF.

This clonotype showed up many times. The chain carries TRBV12-3 or TRBV12-4 and TRBJ1-2; no clear D gene. Trimming removed 7 bases at V and 0 bases at J, with 15 bases between. This CDR3 region has 15 residues. The CDR3 DNA reads TGTGCCAGCACCCGGGCGGGCCCTGCTAACTATGGCTACACCTTC. Protein product: CASTRAGPANYGYTF.

The chain recombines TRBV5-5 with TRBJ2-1; D is ambiguous. Trimming left V 1 base short and J 0 bases short, with 8 bases between. CDR1 SGHKS and CDR2 YYEKEE come from the germline V gene (reference sequence). The CDR3 totals 15 residues. The CDR3 DNA sequence: TGTGCCAGCAGCTTGACGCCTCGCTCCTACAATGAGCAGTTCTTC. Protein product: CASSLTPRSYNEQFF.

In its sample, this clonotype was seen once. This sequence may be a read error, since a much larger clone differs from it by one base. The gene calls are TRBV7-2 and TRBJ2-3; 7 nucleotides match TRBD2. This CDR3 contains 16 residues. Germline loops: CDR1 SGHTA, CDR2 FQGNSA. CDR3 region: CVSSLAGLGGTDTQYF. CDR3 coding DNA: TGTGTCAGCAGCTTAGCCGGACTAGGGGGCACAGATACGCAGTATTTT.

This clonotype was observed a handful of times. J is TRBJ2-1 and V is TRBV20-1; either TRBD1 or TRBD2 may fit D (5 bases each). CDR1 DFQATT and CDR2 SNEGSKA come from the germline V gene (reference sequence). Trimming took off 0 bases at V and 7 bases at J, with 19 bases between the two ends. This CDR3 is 16 amino acids long. CDR3: CSARDPRDPRDNEQFF. The CDR3 nucleotides read TGCAGTGCTAGAGATCCCCGGGACCCGCGTGATAATGAGCAGTTCTTC.